Listed below are T cell receptor beta chains from one sample, sequenced in a study of immune characterization of retroperitoneal liposarcoma. MiXCR, run by TCRdb on the PCR reads, gives a single entry per CDR3 protein. Among roughly 20,000 distinct CDR3 sequences, 37% were seen once, and the ten largest hold approximately 8%. Source material: blood. The receptors stem from a male donor with retroperitoneal liposarcoma. The CDR3 runs from the conserved cysteine through the conserved F or W. The order of the fields is V gene, clone size, J gene, D gene, CDR3 DNA, CDR3 protein. D genes are given only for firm matches. The size field is filled for only some rows; it gives once, few, many or a size class.

v_gene: TRBV7-6; abundance: many; j_gene: TRBJ2-5; d_gene: -; CDR3nt: TGTGCCAGCAGCCTCCTATGGAATGAGCAGTACTTC; CDR3aa: CASSLLWNEQYF
v_gene: TRBV12-5; abundance: -; j_gene: TRBJ2-7; d_gene: TRBD2; CDR3nt: TGTGCTAGTGGTTCGGGGGGGCCCCTCGAGCAGTACTTC; CDR3aa: CASGSGGPLEQYF
v_gene: TRBV6-5; abundance: many; j_gene: TRBJ1-1; d_gene: -; CDR3nt: TGTGCCAGCAGTTACTTCGTTTCTGGCAGGGCGGGGGGGAACACTGAAGCTTTCTTT; CDR3aa: CASSYFVSGRAGGNTEAFF
v_gene: TRBV6-1; abundance: -; j_gene: TRBJ1-6; d_gene: -; CDR3nt: TGTGCCACCAGCGCGGGAGAGGGGTATTCACCCCCCCACTTT; CDR3aa: CATSAGEGYSPPHF
v_gene: TRBV6-5; abundance: -; j_gene: TRBJ2-1; d_gene: TRBD1; CDR3nt: TGTGCCAGCAGTTTTACCCGTCAGGGGGCGGATGAGCAGTTCTTC; CDR3aa: CASSFTRQGADEQFF
v_gene: TRBV4-3; abundance: once; j_gene: TRBJ2-1; d_gene: -; CDR3nt: TGCGCCAGCAGTCCGAGGCTCCAAGAGACCCAGTTCTTC; CDR3aa: CASSPRLQETQFF
v_gene: TRBV7-2; abundance: medium-sized; j_gene: TRBJ2-3; d_gene: -; CDR3nt: TGTGCCAGCAGCTTAGCTCCACAGGATACGCAGTATTTT; CDR3aa: CASSLAPQDTQYF
v_gene: TRBV6-1; abundance: many; j_gene: TRBJ1-2; d_gene: TRBD1; CDR3nt: TGTGCCAGCAGTGACGGACAGGGCGGGGAAGGCTACACCTTC; CDR3aa: CASSDGQGGEGYTF
v_gene: TRBV6-1; abundance: many; j_gene: TRBJ2-2; d_gene: -; CDR3nt: TGTGCCAGCAGCCAGCCCCCCACCGGGGAGCTGTTTTTT; CDR3aa: CASSQPPTGELFF
v_gene: TRBV12-3/TRBV12-4; abundance: -; j_gene: TRBJ2-2; d_gene: TRBD2; CDR3nt: TGTGCCAGCAGTCCCGGGACTAGCGGGGGGGCGGGGGAGCTGTTTTTT; CDR3aa: CASSPGTSGGAGELFF
v_gene: TRBV7-2; abundance: -; j_gene: TRBJ1-2; d_gene: -; CDR3nt: TGTGCCAGCAGCCCCTTTCCCAAACCGGGAGGGGTTTTGGTAGGTGGCTTC; CDR3aa: CASSPFPKPGGVLVGGF
v_gene: TRBV6-1; abundance: few; j_gene: TRBJ2-5; d_gene: -; CDR3nt: TGTGCCAGCAGTGGGACCGGCTGGGGGGAGCAGTACTTC; CDR3aa: CASSGTGWGEQYF
v_gene: TRBV7-7; abundance: many; j_gene: TRBJ2-5; d_gene: -; CDR3nt: TGTGCTAGCAGCTTATACGGCGGCCAGGGAGAGACCCAGTACTTC; CDR3aa: CASSLYGGQGETQYF
v_gene: TRBV6-1; abundance: -; j_gene: TRBJ2-7; d_gene: TRBD2; CDR3nt: TGTGCCAGCAGTTATAAGGGACTAGCGGGAGTAGGAAATGAGCAGTACTTC; CDR3aa: CASSYKGLAGVGNEQYF
v_gene: TRBV6-1; abundance: medium-sized; j_gene: TRBJ2-5; d_gene: -; CDR3nt: TGTGCCAGCAGTGCAAAGCGGACGAGGGAAGAGACCCAGTACTTC; CDR3aa: CASSAKRTREETQYF
v_gene: TRBV6-1; abundance: few; j_gene: TRBJ1-6; d_gene: -; CDR3nt: TGTGCCAGCAGTACTCATGGGGCAGGGGCTGGAAGCTCCTATAATTCACCCCTCCACTTT; CDR3aa: CASSTHGAGAGSSYNSPLHF
v_gene: TRBV10-1; abundance: many; j_gene: TRBJ2-2; d_gene: TRBD2; CDR3nt: TGCGCCAGCAGTGAGTCAGGACTAGATGTCGGGGAGCTGTTTTTT; CDR3aa: CASSESGLDVGELFF
v_gene: TRBV6-1; abundance: many; j_gene: TRBJ1-6; d_gene: TRBD1; CDR3nt: TGTGCCAGCAGCCAACGAGGGGGCACCCTCCACTTT; CDR3aa: CASSQRGGTLHF
v_gene: TRBV6-6; abundance: -; j_gene: TRBJ2-2; d_gene: TRBD1; CDR3nt: TGTGCCAGCAGTTATCTCAGGGGGACCGGGGAGCTGTTTTTT; CDR3aa: CASSYLRGTGELFF
v_gene: TRBV7-2; abundance: -; j_gene: TRBJ2-1; d_gene: -; CDR3nt: TGTGCCAGCAGCCTCCAGTGGGGGGACGCGAATGAGCAGTTCTTC; CDR3aa: CASSLQWGDANEQFF
v_gene: TRBV6-1; abundance: medium-sized; j_gene: TRBJ2-5; d_gene: TRBD2; CDR3nt: TGTGCCAGCAGGCCGGGACTAGCGGGAGTAGGAGAGACCCAGTACTTC; CDR3aa: CASRPGLAGVGETQYF
v_gene: TRBV6-1; abundance: few; j_gene: TRBJ1-1; d_gene: -; CDR3nt: TGTGCCAGTCTTGCTAGAGGGTTGGACACTGAAGCTTTCTTT; CDR3aa: CASLARGLDTEAFF
v_gene: TRBV6-4; abundance: -; j_gene: TRBJ2-3; d_gene: -; CDR3nt: TGTGCCAGCAGTGACTCTGGTGGCAGCTCACTGGGCACAGATACGCAGTATTTT; CDR3aa: CASSDSGGSSLGTDTQYF
v_gene: TRBV6-4; abundance: many; j_gene: TRBJ2-3; d_gene: -; CDR3nt: TGTGCCAGCAGCGGTTTGGTAGGTGGTACGCAGTATTTT; CDR3aa: CASSGLVGGTQYF
v_gene: TRBV11-3; abundance: many; j_gene: TRBJ2-1; d_gene: -; CDR3nt: TGTGCCAGCAGCTTACGAACCACCAATGAGCAGTTCTTC; CDR3aa: CASSLRTTNEQFF
v_gene: TRBV25-1; abundance: medium-sized; j_gene: TRBJ2-1; d_gene: TRBD2; CDR3nt: TGTGCCAGCAGTGAATATGCGGGCGGGAGGGCCGGGAATGAGCAGTTCTTC; CDR3aa: CASSEYAGGRAGNEQFF
v_gene: TRBV7-6; abundance: few; j_gene: TRBJ2-7; d_gene: TRBD1; CDR3nt: TGTGCCAGCAGACGAAGCGGGACAGGGGACAATGAGCAGTACTTC; CDR3aa: CASRRSGTGDNEQYF
v_gene: TRBV4-1; abundance: few; j_gene: TRBJ2-3; d_gene: TRBD2; CDR3nt: TGCGCCAGCAGCCAAGAAAGTGGGACTAGCGGTGTTTACAGGTATTTT; CDR3aa: CASSQESGTSGVYRYF
v_gene: TRBV4-1; abundance: -; j_gene: TRBJ2-3; d_gene: -; CDR3nt: TGTGCCAGCAGCCAAGGAACTTACACAGATACGCAGTATTTT; CDR3aa: CASSQGTYTDTQYF
v_gene: TRBV6-5; abundance: -; j_gene: TRBJ2-3; d_gene: TRBD2; CDR3nt: TGTGCCCTCGGGGGGAGGGTAGCAGATACGCAGTATTTT; CDR3aa: CALGGRVADTQYF
v_gene: TRBV7-2; abundance: medium-sized; j_gene: TRBJ2-1; d_gene: -; CDR3nt: TGTGCCAGCAGCTCACTCCCCGGGTCGACTAACCAAGAGACCCAGTTCTTC; CDR3aa: CASSSLPGSTNQETQFF
v_gene: TRBV7-2; abundance: few; j_gene: TRBJ2-3; d_gene: -; CDR3nt: TGTGCCAGCAGCTTAGGAGGGCTTACGCAGTATTTT; CDR3aa: CASSLGGLTQYF
v_gene: TRBV6-2/TRBV6-3; abundance: -; j_gene: TRBJ2-7; d_gene: TRBD2; CDR3nt: TGTGCCAGCAGGACCACTAGCGGGGCCCACTACGAGCAGTACTTC; CDR3aa: CASRTTSGAHYEQYF
v_gene: TRBV6-1; abundance: medium-sized; j_gene: TRBJ2-1; d_gene: -; CDR3nt: TGTGCCAGCAGGAGGGGGATCGATGAGCAGTTCTTC; CDR3aa: CASRRGIDEQFF
v_gene: TRBV9; abundance: -; j_gene: TRBJ2-2; d_gene: -; CDR3nt: TGTGCCAGCAGCCCAGGGGGGGCCGGGGAGCTGTTTTTT; CDR3aa: CASSPGGAGELFF
v_gene: TRBV5-3; abundance: -; j_gene: TRBJ2-7; d_gene: TRBD2; CDR3nt: TGTGCCAGCAGCTCCGGAGGGAGGGACGAGCAGTACTTC; CDR3aa: CASSSGGRDEQYF
v_gene: TRBV12-3/TRBV12-4; abundance: few; j_gene: TRBJ2-2; d_gene: -; CDR3nt: TGTGCCAGCAGTTTGCGACAGAACACCGGGGAGCTGTTTTTT; CDR3aa: CASSLRQNTGELFF
v_gene: TRBV12-3/TRBV12-4; abundance: many; j_gene: TRBJ2-7; d_gene: TRBD2; CDR3nt: TGTGCCAGCAGTTCTAGCGGGACCTCCTACGAGCAGTACTTC; CDR3aa: CASSSSGTSYEQYF
v_gene: TRBV12-3/TRBV12-4; abundance: -; j_gene: TRBJ2-1; d_gene: -; CDR3nt: TGTGCCAGCAGCCCGGAGGGGTTCTACGAGCAGTTCTTC; CDR3aa: CASSPEGFYEQFF
v_gene: TRBV6-1; abundance: many; j_gene: TRBJ2-1; d_gene: -; CDR3nt: TGTGCCAGCAGCGCTCTTGGAGTCCAAGAGACCCAGTTCTTC; CDR3aa: CASSALGVQETQFF
v_gene: TRBV11-2; abundance: once; j_gene: TRBJ2-1; d_gene: -; CDR3nt: TGTGCCAGCAGCTTGACCGGGACGGGGTTCAATGAGCAGTTCTTC; CDR3aa: CASSLTGTGFNEQFF
v_gene: TRBV28; abundance: few; j_gene: TRBJ2-1; d_gene: -; CDR3nt: TGTGCCACCGCACTTGTCACACGGCAGTTCTTC; CDR3aa: CATALVTRQFF
v_gene: TRBV6-1; abundance: many; j_gene: TRBJ2-1; d_gene: -; CDR3nt: TGTGCCAGCAGATTCACAGGGCAATATCGCTACGAGCAGTTCTTC; CDR3aa: CASRFTGQYRYEQFF
v_gene: TRBV12-3/TRBV12-4; abundance: medium-sized; j_gene: TRBJ2-1; d_gene: -; CDR3nt: TGTGCCAGCAGTTTAGCGGGAGGCTACAATGAGCAGTTCTTC; CDR3aa: CASSLAGGYNEQFF
v_gene: TRBV27; abundance: -; j_gene: TRBJ2-7; d_gene: TRBD2; CDR3nt: TGTGCCAGCAGTTGGCTAGCGGGAGGGGGCGAGCAGTACTTC; CDR3aa: CASSWLAGGGEQYF
v_gene: TRBV12-3/TRBV12-4; abundance: -; j_gene: TRBJ2-3; d_gene: -; CDR3nt: TGTGCCAGCACCATAGGGGGAGGGCCGGGTTATTCGCAGTTTTTT; CDR3aa: CASTIGGGPGYSQFF
v_gene: TRBV27; abundance: few; j_gene: TRBJ1-2; d_gene: -; CDR3nt: TGTGCCAGCAGTTTAGCGTGGGGCAACTATGGCTACACCTTC; CDR3aa: CASSLAWGNYGYTF
v_gene: TRBV12-3/TRBV12-4; abundance: -; j_gene: TRBJ2-1; d_gene: TRBD1; CDR3nt: TGTGCCAGCAGCTTCAGGACAGGGGGGCCCGAGCAGTTCTTC; CDR3aa: CASSFRTGGPEQFF